The source of this T cell receptor (beta chain) is a study of CD8 T cells in Susac syndrome. RNA in amounts of roughly 0.5 to 1 ug was reverse transcribed with random hexamers. Amplification of TCR beta CDR3 by immunoSEQ multiplex PCR spanned 54 Vbeta and 13 Jbeta. TCRdb re-analysed the immunoSEQ multiplex PCR reads in MiXCR, keeping a single row per CDR3 protein. Of around 200,000 distinct CDR3 sequences listed, around 94% are singletons. The CDR3 covers 13 residues. Trimming left V 0 bases short and J 1 base short, with 3 bases between. Germline lookup yields CDR1 MNHEY and CDR2 SVGAGI. The TCR was taken from a human donor with Susac syndrome. V is TRBV6-5 and J is TRBJ1-1; D gene unclear. The material sequenced was CD4+ T cells from PBMCs. The CDR3 region has the DNA TGTGCCAGCAGTTACTCAACGAACACTGAAGCTTTCTTT. Its protein product is CASSYSTNTEAFF.